A single sample gave rise to the 24 T cell receptor beta chains below, sequenced in a study of T cells in Graves' hyperthyroidism and ophthalmopathy. RNA transcripts were the template for amplifying TCR beta CDR3 regions. First-round RT-PCR targeting the TCR CDR3 was performed with the HTBI primer set. TCRdb analysed the multiplex PCR reads with MiXCR anew, one entry per CDR3 protein. Here the sample spans roughly 160,000 distinct CDR3 sequences, just under 9.5% being singletons. Sequenced input: blood. These receptors were taken from a woman between 18 and 29 years old with Graves' hyperthyroidism that later progressed to Graves' ophthalmopathy.

This clonotype showed up many times. The V and J genes are TRBV3-1 and TRBJ2-5, with 9 bases matching TRBD2. The CDR3 has 16 residues. Trimming removed 1 base from V and 4 bases from J; junction bases left unmatched: 7. The germline CDR1 and CDR2 sequences are LGHDT and YNNKEL (reference sequence). Written as DNA, the CDR3 is TGTGCCAGCAGCCAAGGTCCTAGCGGGAAAGGAGAGACCCAGTACTTC. This sequence encodes CASSQGPSGKGETQYF.

This clonotype was detected many times. The chain carries TRBV20-1 and TRBJ1-1; 7 bases map to TRBD1. The junction had 10 bases not matched to a gene; V was cut back by 6 bases and J by 3 bases. Germline V gene sequence: CDR1 DFQATT, CDR2 SNEGSKA (reference sequence). The CDR3 is made up of 14 amino acids. The CDR3 loop reads CSAPRQGSYTEAFF. CDR3 bases: TGCAGTGCCCCACGACAGGGCTCCTACACTGAAGCTTTCTTT.

The rearrangement links TRBV2 to TRBJ2-3, with D tentatively TRBD2 (7 bases). This CDR3 contains 11 residues. Trimming left V 9 bases short and J 11 bases short, with 15 bases between. Per germline, CDR1 SNHLY and CDR2 FYNNEI. For the CDR3, the DNA is TGTGCCAGTATACAGGGAGGGGGGCAGTATTTT. Its protein product is CASIQGGGQYF.

This clonotype has just a few counts. The gene calls are TRBV15 and TRBJ1-5; no firm D call. Germline values: CDR1 LNHNV, CDR2 YYDKDF (reference sequence). CDR3 size: 15 residues. V was pared by 1 base and J by 0 bases, with 7 bases between. Written as DNA, the CDR3 is TGTGCCACCAGCAGAGGGCCCTATAGCAATCAGCCCCAGCATTTT. Its translation: CATSRGPYSNQPQHF.

J is TRBJ1-3 and V is TRBV9, with D uncertain. This CDR3 is built from 15 residues. V shed 0 bases and J shed 4 bases, with 11 bases lying between them. CDR1 and CDR2 (germline): SGDLS, YYNGEE. CDR3 in amino acids: CASSVDSAPGNTIYF. The CDR3 DNA reads TGTGCCAGCAGCGTAGATTCGGCTCCAGGAAACACCATATATTTT.

Turning to this clonotype: This clone may be a read error of a much larger clone one base away. This rearrangement joins TRBV4-1 to TRBJ1-1; D unresolved. In germline, CDR1 is MGHRA, CDR2 YSYEKL. The CDR3 runs to 16 residues. CDR3 amino acids: CACSQESGLRGTEAFF. CDR3 DNA sequence: TGCGCCTGCAGCCAAGAATCTGGGCTCCGGGGCACTGAAGCTTTCTTT.

This clonotype has ten or more counts. The rearrangement links TRBV2 to TRBJ1-4; no clear D. Trimming left V 6 bases short and J 3 bases short, with 8 bases between. The CDR3 length is 13 residues. Germline CDR1 reads SNHLY; CDR2 reads FYNNEI. CDR3 sequence: CASSGPANEKLFF. DNA for the CDR3: TGTGCCAGCAGCGGGCCCGCTAATGAAAAACTGTTTTTT.

This clonotype has ten or more counts. The chain uses TRBV2 and TRBJ1-4; D not certain. Trimming left V 10 bases short and J 0 bases short, with 6 bases between. The CDR3 consists of 12 residues. Germline CDR1 SNHLY, CDR2 FYNNEI. The CDR3 sequence is CAIGATNEKLFF. The DNA of the CDR3 is TGTGCCATCGGAGCAACTAATGAAAAACTGTTTTTT. The whole variable domain, filled in from reference TRBV2 and TRBJ1-4, reads EPEVTQTPSHQVTQMGQEVILRCVPISNHLYFYWYRQILGQKVEFLVSFYNNEISEKSEIFDDQFSVERPDGSNFTLKIRSTKLEDSAMYFCAIGATNEKLFFGSGTQLSVL.

This clonotype was seen repeatedly, ten times or more. The chain links TRBV6-1 to TRBJ1-1; D is uncertain. Germline V CDR1 and CDR2: MNHNS, SASEGT. The CDR3 loop spans 12 amino acids. V shed 4 bases and J shed 3 bases, with 6 bases lying between them. This CDR3 reads CASSATYTEAFF. The CDR3 DNA is TGTGCCAGCAGTGCGACATACACTGAAGCTTTCTTT.

This clonotype has a handful of counts. This chain joins TRBV19 and TRBJ2-1; 12 bases are shared with TRBD2. Germline V CDR1 and CDR2: LNHDA, SQIVND (reference sequence). This CDR3 region has 17 residues. The J segment lost 4 bases and the V segment lost 4 bases, leaving 8 bases of the junction unmatched. CDR3 in DNA: TGTGCCAGTAGTACTCAGACTAGCGGGGGCCAGTACAATGAGCAGTTCTTC. Translated, it gives CASSTQTSGGQYNEQFF.

Ten or more counts support this clonotype. The CDR3 bases are TGTGCCAGCAGTGCAGGGGGGCCGCAGCCCCAGCATTTT. Translated, it gives CASSAGGPQPQHF. The J gene is TRBJ1-5, the V gene TRBV6-1; TRBD1 matches at 7 bases. V was pared by 4 bases and J by 7 bases, with 4 bases of the junction left unmatched. The germline V gene encodes CDR1 MNHNS and CDR2 SASEGT. The CDR3 contains 13 residues.

With regard to this clonotype: A much more abundant neighbour one base away suggests this may be a read error. The missing conserved phenylalanine or tryptophan at the end of this CDR3 makes a read error likely. The chain uses TRBV5-1 and TRBJ1-1; D may be TRBD1 (5 bases). CDR1 and CDR2 (germline): SGHRS, YFSETQ. The CDR3 has 13 residues. This CDR3 reads CATSSTANTEAFL. CDR3 nucleotide sequence: TGCGCCACCAGCTCGACAGCGAACACTGAAGCTTTCCTT.

This clonotype was recorded many times. V gene TRBV6-5 combines with J gene TRBJ1-2, with 8 bases fitting TRBD1. Germline lookup yields CDR1 MNHEY and CDR2 SVGAGI. The length of the CDR3 is 15 residues. Losses at the gene ends were 0 bases for V and 4 bases for J; bases not matched to a gene: 4. Here the CDR3 reads CASSYSQGAVYGYTF. CDR3 nucleotide sequence: TGTGCCAGCAGTTACTCTCAGGGGGCGGTCTATGGCTACACCTTC.

This clonotype was seen ten or more times. The CDR3 nucleotides are TGTGCCAGCAGCTTATCGGGGGGGCCCTACGAGCAGTACTTC. Protein sequence: CASSLSGGPYEQYF. The chain has TRBV7-3 and TRBJ2-7; the match to TRBD2 covers 8 bases. Per germline, CDR1 SGHTA and CDR2 FQGTGA. V lost 2 bases to trimming and J lost 2 bases; unmatched junction nucleotides: 2. The CDR3 is made up of 14 amino acids.

Note on this clonotype: An end of the junction differs from the germline gene, which may be a read error. This chain joins TRBV28 and TRBJ1-2, with TRBD1 identical over 9 bases. This CDR3 has 15 residues. Germline CDR1 is MDHEN and CDR2 is SYDVKM. The CDR3 loop is CASLLAGTGTNGCTF. In DNA form, the CDR3 reads TGTGCCAGTCTACTTGCCGGGACAGGGACCAATGGCTGCACCTTC.

This clonotype was counted many times. V usage is TRBV2 and J usage is TRBJ2-7; no definite D call. V dropped 4 bases and J dropped 3 bases, with 10 bases sitting between them. CDR3 length equals 13 residues. Germline lookup yields CDR1 SNHLY and CDR2 FYNNEI. The CDR3 loop is CASSVVGSYEQYF. In DNA, the CDR3 is TGTGCCAGCAGTGTGGTCGGAAGCTACGAGCAGTACTTC.

The table lists this clonotype with many counts. V gene TRBV7-9 combines with J gene TRBJ2-7; D could derive from TRBD1 or TRBD2 (6 bases each). Looked up from germline, CDR1 is SEHNR and CDR2 is FQNEAQ (reference sequence). Trimming stripped 1 base from V and 4 bases from J, with 17 bases between. The CDR3 totals 16 residues. The CDR3 nucleotides read TGTGCCAGCAGCTTAGAGCTTGGGGGGCGCCGGTACGAGCAGTACTTC. Amino acid sequence: CASSLELGGRRYEQYF. Full variable domain (remainder filled in from reference TRBV7-9 and TRBJ2-7): DTGVSQNPRHKITKRGQNVTFRCDPISEHNRLYWYRQTLGQGPEFLTYFQNEAQLEKSRLLSDRFSAERPKGSFSTLEIQRTEQGDSAMYLCASSLELGGRRYEQYFGPGTRLTVT.

This clonotype was seen many times. The chain is built from TRBV28 and TRBJ1-2; TRBD1 is a possible D gene (6 bases). In germline, CDR1 is MDHEN, CDR2 SYDVKM. Trimming took 1 base from V and 1 from J, leaving 13 bases between them. The CDR3 is 16 residues long. CDR3 coding DNA: TGTGCCAGCAGTTTATTTGACAGGACCTTTAACTATGGCTACACCTTC. Residues: CASSLFDRTFNYGYTF.

In its sample, this clonotype was seen many times. The CDR3 sequence: CATPRWGPNTGELFF. DNA of the CDR3: TGTGCCACCCCGAGGTGGGGGCCGAACACCGGGGAGCTGTTTTTT. V and J are TRBV11-2 and TRBJ2-2; D possibly corresponds to TRBD1 (6 bases). The V gene's germline CDR1 is SGHAT and CDR2 FQNNGV. This CDR3 comprises 15 residues. V lost 10 bases and J lost 0, with 15 bases in between.

This clonotype occurred many times. This chain connects TRBV7-9 to TRBJ2-1; 9 nucleotides agree with TRBD2. CDR3 length: 16 residues. Unmatched junction bases numbered 8, after V lost 4 bases and J lost 4 bases. Germline V CDR1 and CDR2: SEHNR, FQNEAQ (reference sequence). As DNA, the CDR3 is TGTGCCAGCAGCTCCGAACTAGCGGGCTTGTACAATGAGCAGTTCTTC. Protein: CASSSELAGLYNEQFF.

This clonotype was seen ten or more times. The genes are TRBV30 and TRBJ2-1; perhaps TRBD1 as D (6 bases). The CDR3 spans 16 residues. Trimming cost V 0 bases and J 1 base, with 13 bases left between them. The germline gives CDR1 GTSNPN, CDR2 SVGIG (reference sequence). The CDR3 DNA reads TGTGCCTGGAGTGTGGGGGCTAGTCTTTCCTACAATGAGCAGTTCTTC. Amino acid sequence: CAWSVGASLSYNEQFF.

This clonotype was detected a few times. A much larger clone sits a single nucleotide away, making a read error possible. In this CDR3 the conserved last residue, phenylalanine or tryptophan, is missing, so a read error is likely. The V gene is TRBV6-1, the J gene TRBJ2-7, with D hard to call. CDR1 is MNHNS and CDR2 is SASEGT in the germline V gene. V was shortened by 3 bases and J by 1 base, with 4 bases between the two germline ends. This CDR3 region has 12 residues. CDR3: CASSESSYEQYI. Here the CDR3 DNA reads TGTGCCAGCAGTGAGTCTTCCTACGAGCAGTACATC.

Ten or more counts support this clonotype. This rearrangement joins TRBV7-8 to TRBJ2-2; 7 bases match TRBD1. The CDR3 loop spans 14 amino acids. J was trimmed by 7 bases and V by 5 bases; bases with no gene match: 7. Germline V lookup: CDR1 SGHVS, CDR2 FQNEAQ. The CDR3 region is CASSITGVVGELFF. CDR3 coding DNA: TGTGCCAGCAGCATCACAGGGGTGGTCGGGGAGCTGTTTTTT. The variable domain in full, with the rest retrieved from reference TRBV7-8 and TRBJ2-2, is GAGVSQSPRYKVAKRGQDVALRCDPISGHVSLFWYQQALGQGPEFLTYFQNEAQLDKSGLPSDRFFAERPEGSVSTLKIQRTQQEDSAVYLCASSITGVVGELFFGEGSRLTVL.

The chain joins TRBV19 to TRBJ2-1; TRBD2 matches at 8 bases. Germline V gives CDR1 LNHDA, CDR2 SQIVND (reference sequence). Trimming took 3 bases from V and 7 from J; bases not matched to a gene: 20. The CDR3 extends over 19 amino acids. The CDR3 DNA follows: TGTGCCAGTAGTATCAGGTTTGCGACGGCGGGAGGCCCAAGGAATGAGCAGTTCTTC. The encoded protein is CASSIRFATAGGPRNEQFF.